The entry below describes one T cell receptor beta chain. Individuals in the exposed group had encountered a COVID-19 case within 2 weeks preceding study entry. The CDR3 extends over 15 amino acids. From germline, CDR1 is SEHNR and CDR2 FQNEAQ (reference sequence). Trimming at V came to 2 bases and at J to 7 bases, leaving 5 bases not matched to a gene. Sequencing used immunoSEQ multiplex PCR; TCRdb keeps in-frame clones, though not all of them. The profile shows approximately 270,000 clones, 75% to 95% of them singletons. The data stem from a study of blood T cell repertoires in COVID-19. Sequenced material: PBMCs or T cells enriched from blood (not recorded which). The source is a man aged 40-55 years who had been exposed to COVID-19. The J gene is TRBJ2-2, the V gene TRBV7-9, with 9 positions matching TRBD1. Written as DNA, the CDR3 is TGTGCCAGCAGCTTAACCCGGGACAGGGTCGGGGAGCTGTTTTTT. Protein sequence: CASSLTRDRVGELFF.